This T cell receptor beta chain was profiled in a study of T-cell memory formation after mild COVID-19. Study information: The two donors had largely donor-specific TCR clusters. Overall study results and limits: Contracting clones localized mainly to CM and EM when CD4+ and mainly to EMRA when CD8+. The second-wave clones peaking on day 37 were not confirmed as SARS-CoV-2-specific. Clones contracting day 15 to 85 were balanced CD4/CD8; later expanders leaned CD4+.

Remarks on this clonotype: Its matching antigen is unknown.

One entry per CDR3 protein results from TCRdb running MiXCR on the 5' RACE reads. Of approximately 50,000 distinct CDR3 sequences in the sample, around 12% were seen once. CDR1 LNHNV and CDR2 YYDKDF come from the germline V gene (reference sequence). The CDR3 contains 14 residues. V was clipped by 5 bases and J by 6 bases, with 14 bases between them. This TCR derives from a young man who had mild COVID-19 (a few samples of this study predate the infection). Cell type and time point are not known. The material sequenced was PBMCs or a T cell subset sorted from them (not recorded which). V usage is TRBV15 and J usage is TRBJ1-5; weak D call: TRBD1 (6 bases). The CDR3 sequence is CATSPEGGGQPQHF. The CDR3 nucleotides read TGTGCCACCAGCCCAGAGGGGGGTGGTCAGCCCCAGCATTTT.